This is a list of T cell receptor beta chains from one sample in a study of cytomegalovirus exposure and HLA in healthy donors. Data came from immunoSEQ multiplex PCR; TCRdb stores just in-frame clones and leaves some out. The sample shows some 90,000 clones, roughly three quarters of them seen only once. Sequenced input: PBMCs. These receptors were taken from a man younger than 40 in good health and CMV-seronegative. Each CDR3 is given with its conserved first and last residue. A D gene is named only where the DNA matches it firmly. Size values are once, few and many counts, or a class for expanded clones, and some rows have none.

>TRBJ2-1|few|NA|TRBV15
TGTGCCACCAGCAAGTCGGGGTACAATGAGCAGTTCTTC
CATSKSGYNEQFF
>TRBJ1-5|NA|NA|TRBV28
TGTGCCAGCAGCCGCCGGAGGGCGGAACAGCCCCAGCATTTT
CASSRRRAEQPQHF
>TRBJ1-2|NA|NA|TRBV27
TGTGCCAGCAAGGGAACCTTCGGAGGAGGCTACACCTTC
CASKGTFGGGYTF
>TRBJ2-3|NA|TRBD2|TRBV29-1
TGCAGCGTCGCCCCTGACCCGACTAGCGGGGCCACAGATACGCAGTATTTT
CSVAPDPTSGATDTQYF
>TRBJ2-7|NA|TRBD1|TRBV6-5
TGTGCCAGCAGTAGGGACAGGGCCTACGAGCAGTACTTC
CASSRDRAYEQYF
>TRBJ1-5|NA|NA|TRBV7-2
TGTGCCAGCAGCTTAGACAGGTTAAATCAGCCCCAGCATTTT
CASSLDRLNQPQHF
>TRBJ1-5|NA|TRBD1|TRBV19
TGTGCCAGTAGTACATTAACAGGGGGCTATAGCAATCAGCCCCAGCATTTT
CASSTLTGGYSNQPQHF
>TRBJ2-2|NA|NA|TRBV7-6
TGTGCCAGCAGCTTACCGCCAGGGGGGATCACCGGGGAGCTGTTTTTT
CASSLPPGGITGELFF
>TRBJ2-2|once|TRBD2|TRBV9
TGTGCCAGCAGCAAACTACCGGGGGGGAACACCGGGGAGCTGTTTTTT
CASSKLPGGNTGELFF
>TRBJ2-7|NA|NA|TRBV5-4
TGTGCCAGCAGCTTGGACCCCGGCAGGGGCATGTACGAGCAGTACTTC
CASSLDPGRGMYEQYF
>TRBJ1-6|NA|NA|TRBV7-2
TGTGCCAGCCTACAGGGATTTAATTCACCCCTCCACTTT
CASLQGFNSPLHF
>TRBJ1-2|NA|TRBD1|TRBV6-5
TGTGCCAGCAGCGCTGGCGGACAGGGGAGGTATGGCTACACCTTC
CASSAGGQGRYGYTF
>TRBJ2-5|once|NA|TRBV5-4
TGTGCCAGCAGTCCTCCCGGACAGCAAGAGACCCAGTACTTC
CASSPPGQQETQYF
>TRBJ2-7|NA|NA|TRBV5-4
TGTGCCAGCAGCTTGTCCTACTCCTACGAGCAGTACTTC
CASSLSYSYEQYF
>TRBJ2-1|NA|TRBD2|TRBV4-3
TGCGCCAGCAGCCACCTTCCCGGGACTAGCTCCAATGAGCAGTTCTTC
CASSHLPGTSSNEQFF
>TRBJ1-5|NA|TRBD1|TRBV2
TGTGCCAGCAGTGGACAGGGGGCAATTCAGCCCCAGCATTTT
CASSGQGAIQPQHF
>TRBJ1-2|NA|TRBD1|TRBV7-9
TGTGCCAGCAGCGACGGACAGGGGTATGGCTACACCTTC
CASSDGQGYGYTF
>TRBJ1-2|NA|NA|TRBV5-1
TGCGCCAGCAGCCCCCGACAGTCTTACTATGGCTACACCTTC
CASSPRQSYYGYTF
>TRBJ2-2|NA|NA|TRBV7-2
TGTGCCAGCAGCTTAGCGTCGGGTACCGGGGAGCTGTTTTTT
CASSLASGTGELFF
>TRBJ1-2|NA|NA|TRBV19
TGTGCCAGTACCCCGGACAGAAGGGACTATGGCTACACCTTC
CASTPDRRDYGYTF
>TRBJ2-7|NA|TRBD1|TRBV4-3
TGCGCCAGCAGCCAAGGCGCCGGGACAGGGGGCTACGAGCAGTACTTC
CASSQGAGTGGYEQYF
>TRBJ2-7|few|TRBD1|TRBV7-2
TGTGCCAGCAGCCCGTGGGGGACGCAGGGGGCCTACGAGCAGTACTTC
CASSPWGTQGAYEQYF
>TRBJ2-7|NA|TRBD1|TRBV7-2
TGTGCCAGCAGCTTGTGGACAGGGGTGGTCGAGCAGTACTTC
CASSLWTGVVEQYF
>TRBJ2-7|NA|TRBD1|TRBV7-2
TGTGCCAGCAGCTTAGTACAGGGGCCCTACGAGCAGTACTTC
CASSLVQGPYEQYF